Included here is one T cell receptor beta chain sequence, with context. Its specificity is unknown. One entry per CDR3 protein, called by TCRdb with MiXCR from the RT-PCR reads. Of hundreds of thousands of distinct CDR3 sequences listed, roughly 9.8% are singletons. The data were taken from a study of response to subunit inactivated influenza vaccine. Points from the study as a whole: The authors put forward the suggestion that each seasonal influenza vaccination may bring in only a limited number of new T cells.

This CDR3 contains 13 residues. Looked up from germline, CDR1 is MNHEY and CDR2 is SVGEGT. V gave up 6 bases and J gave up 7 bases, with 12 bases separating them. The sequencing here drew on PBMCs from blood, taken 45 days after vaccination. The TCR sequence derives from a man in his forties or fifties who received an inactivated influenza vaccine. This chain joins TRBV6-2 or TRBV6-3 and TRBJ2-2, with D possibly being TRBD1 or TRBD2 (5 bases each). The CDR3 region is CASSRLGDGELFF. In DNA, the CDR3 is TGTGCCAGCAGCCGACTGGGGGACGGGGAGCTGTTTTTT.